The present TCR beta chain was sequenced within a study of cytomegalovirus exposure and HLA in healthy donors. Points on this clone: Its antigen remains unknown.

Study-wide points: With DRB1 most and HLA-C fewest, TCR association rates differed between HLA loci in a later analysis.

Losses at the gene ends were 4 bases for V and 4 bases for J; bases not matched to a gene: 7. The CDR3 is made up of 14 amino acids. CDR1 GTSNPN and CDR2 SVGIG come from the germline V gene (reference sequence). The PCR made use of 60 Vbeta and 13 Jbeta primers. Repertoires were generated with immunoSEQ multiplex PCR, while TCRdb's copy carries only in-frame clones and drops some. The sample shows some 170,000 clones, roughly 10% of them seen only once. The genes are TRBV30 and TRBJ2-3; 8 nucleotides align to TRBD2. The sequence was obtained from a woman in her twenties or thirties in good health and CMV-seropositive. Sequenced input: PBMCs. CDR3 in amino acids: CAWNSGIRSDTQYF. CDR3 nucleotide sequence: TGTGCCTGGAATAGCGGGATCAGGTCAGATACGCAGTATTTT.